The 2 T cell receptor beta chains below come from one sample, sequenced in a study of T-cell memory formation after mild COVID-19. TCRdb re-analysed the 5' RACE reads in MiXCR, keeping a single row per CDR3 protein. The data contain around 500,000 distinct CDR3 sequences, roughly 20% of them singletons. The sample was PBMCs or a T cell subset sorted from them (not recorded which). These receptors were taken from an adult woman who had mild COVID-19 (a few samples of this study predate the infection). Cell type and time point are not known.

The J gene is TRBJ2-5, the V gene TRBV10-3; unclear D gene. Germline-derived CDR1 and CDR2 are ENHRY and SYGVKD. V lost 0 bases and J lost 7, with 12 bases in between. The length of the CDR3 is 14 residues. CDR3 protein: CAISESIGGPTQYF. For the CDR3, the DNA is TGTGCCATCAGTGAGTCGATAGGCGGCCCGACCCAGTACTTC.

The chain carries TRBV6-6 and TRBJ1-1, with TRBD1 matching 9 bases. The V segment lost 8 bases and the J segment 6 bases; nucleotides outside the gene matches: 13. CDR1 and CDR2 (germline): MNHNY, SVGAGI (reference sequence). CDR3 length: 15 amino acids. CDR3 region: CASGLYSGTGSEAFF. CDR3 DNA sequence: TGTGCCAGCGGGTTATACTCTGGGACAGGGTCTGAAGCTTTCTTT.